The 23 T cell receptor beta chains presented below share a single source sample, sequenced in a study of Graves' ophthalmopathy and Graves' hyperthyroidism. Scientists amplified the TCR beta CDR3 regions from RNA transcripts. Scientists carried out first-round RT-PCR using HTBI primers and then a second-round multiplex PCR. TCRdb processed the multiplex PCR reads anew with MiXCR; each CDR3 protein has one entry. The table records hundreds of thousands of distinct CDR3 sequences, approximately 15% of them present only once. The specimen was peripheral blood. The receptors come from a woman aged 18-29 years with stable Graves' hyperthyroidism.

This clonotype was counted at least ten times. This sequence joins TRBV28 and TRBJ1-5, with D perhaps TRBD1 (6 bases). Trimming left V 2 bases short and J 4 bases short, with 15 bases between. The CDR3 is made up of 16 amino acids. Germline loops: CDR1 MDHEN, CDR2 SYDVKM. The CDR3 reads CASSLVGGSHNQPQHF. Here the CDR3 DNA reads TGTGCCAGCAGTTTAGTAGGGGGGTCCCATAATCAGCCCCAGCATTTT.

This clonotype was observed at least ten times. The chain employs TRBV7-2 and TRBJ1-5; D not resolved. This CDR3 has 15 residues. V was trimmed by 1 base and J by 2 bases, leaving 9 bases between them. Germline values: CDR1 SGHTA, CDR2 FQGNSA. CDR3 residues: CASSLVNGGNQPQHF. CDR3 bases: TGTGCCAGCAGCTTAGTTAATGGCGGCAATCAGCCCCAGCATTTT.

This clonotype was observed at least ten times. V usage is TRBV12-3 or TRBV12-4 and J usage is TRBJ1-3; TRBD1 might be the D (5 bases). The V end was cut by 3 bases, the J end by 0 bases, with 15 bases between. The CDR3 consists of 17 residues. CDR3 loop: CASSFYGGGNSGNTIYF. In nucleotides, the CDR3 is TGTGCCAGCAGTTTCTATGGGGGGGGAAACTCTGGAAACACCATATATTTT.

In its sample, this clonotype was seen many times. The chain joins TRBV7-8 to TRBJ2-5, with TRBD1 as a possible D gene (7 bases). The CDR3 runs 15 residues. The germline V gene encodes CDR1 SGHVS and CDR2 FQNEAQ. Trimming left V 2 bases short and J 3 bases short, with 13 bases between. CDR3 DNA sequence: TGTGCCAGCAGCTTATTCCAGGGGGAGGAAGAGACCCAGTACTTC. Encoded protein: CASSLFQGEEETQYF.

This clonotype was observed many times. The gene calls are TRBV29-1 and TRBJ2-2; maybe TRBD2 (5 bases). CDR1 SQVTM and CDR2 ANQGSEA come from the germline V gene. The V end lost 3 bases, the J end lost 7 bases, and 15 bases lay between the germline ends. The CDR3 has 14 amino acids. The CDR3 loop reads CSVEVIGGYGELFF. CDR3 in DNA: TGCAGCGTTGAGGTGATAGGAGGCTACGGGGAGCTGTTTTTT.

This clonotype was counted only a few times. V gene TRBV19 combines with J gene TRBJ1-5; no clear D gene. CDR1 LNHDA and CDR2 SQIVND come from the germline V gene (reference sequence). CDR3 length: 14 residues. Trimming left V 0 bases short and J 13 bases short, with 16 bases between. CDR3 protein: CASSIELTKGHQHF. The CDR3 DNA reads TGTGCCAGTAGTATAGAACTTACGAAGGGTCATCAGCATTTT.

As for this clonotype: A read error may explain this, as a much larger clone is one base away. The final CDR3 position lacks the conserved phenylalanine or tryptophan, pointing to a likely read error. The CDR3 nucleotides read TGTGCCAGCAGCTCCCGTCCTAGGGGAGACACTGAAGCTTTCTAT. Amino acids: CASSSRPRGDTEAFY. This rearrangement joins TRBV11-2 to TRBJ1-1, with D possibly TRBD1 on 5 matching bases. With 4 bases removed from V and 3 bases from J, the gap between germline ends came to 15 bases. This CDR3 region has 15 residues. Germline V CDR1 and CDR2: SGHAT, FQNNGV.

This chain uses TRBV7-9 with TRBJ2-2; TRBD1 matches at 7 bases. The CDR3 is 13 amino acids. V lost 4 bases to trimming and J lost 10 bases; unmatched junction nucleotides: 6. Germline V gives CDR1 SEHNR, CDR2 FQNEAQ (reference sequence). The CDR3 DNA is TGTGCCAGCAGCTCCCCGACAGGGCCGGAGCTGTTTTTT. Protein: CASSSPTGPELFF.

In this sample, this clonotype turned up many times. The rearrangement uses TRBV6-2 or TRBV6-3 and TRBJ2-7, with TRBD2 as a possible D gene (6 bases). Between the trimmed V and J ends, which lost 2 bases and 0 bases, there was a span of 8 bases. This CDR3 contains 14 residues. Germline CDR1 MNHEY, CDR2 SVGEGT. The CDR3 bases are TGTGCCAGCAGTTACCGGGACTCCTCCTACGAGCAGTACTTC. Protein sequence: CASSYRDSSYEQYF.

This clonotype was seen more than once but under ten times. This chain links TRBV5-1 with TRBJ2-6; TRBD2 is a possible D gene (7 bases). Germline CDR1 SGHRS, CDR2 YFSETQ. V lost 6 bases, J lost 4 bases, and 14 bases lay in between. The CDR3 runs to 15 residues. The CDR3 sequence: CASTLGGPGANVLTF. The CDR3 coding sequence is TGCGCCAGCACCCTGGGGGGGCCCGGGGCCAACGTCCTGACTTTC.

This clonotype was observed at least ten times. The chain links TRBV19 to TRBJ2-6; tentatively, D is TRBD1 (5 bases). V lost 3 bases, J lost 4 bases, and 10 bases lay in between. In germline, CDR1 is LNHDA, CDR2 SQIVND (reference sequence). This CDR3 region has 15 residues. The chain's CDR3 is CASSISGSGANVLTF. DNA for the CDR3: TGTGCCAGTAGTATTTCAGGGTCCGGGGCCAACGTCCTGACTTTC.

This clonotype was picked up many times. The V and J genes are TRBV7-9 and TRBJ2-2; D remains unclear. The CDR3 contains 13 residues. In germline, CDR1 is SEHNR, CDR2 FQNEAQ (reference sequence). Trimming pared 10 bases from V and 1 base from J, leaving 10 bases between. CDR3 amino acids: CAIRTRNTGELFF. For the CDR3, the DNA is TGTGCCATCCGGACGAGGAACACCGGGGAGCTGTTTTTT.

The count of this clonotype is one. Here the CDR3 DNA reads TGTGCCAGCAGCGGGACGCTCTCCTACGAGCAGTACTTC. The encoded protein is CASSGTLSYEQYF. The chain carries TRBV6-1 and TRBJ2-7; either TRBD1 or TRBD2 may supply D (5 bases each). Germline CDR1 is MNHNS and CDR2 is SASEGT. V was pared by 6 bases and J by 0 bases, with 9 bases between. CDR3 length: 13 amino acids.

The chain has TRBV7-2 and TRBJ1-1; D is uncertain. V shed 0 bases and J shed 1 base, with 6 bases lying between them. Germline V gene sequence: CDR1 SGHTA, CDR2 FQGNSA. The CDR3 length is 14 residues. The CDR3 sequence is CASSLAERNTEAFF. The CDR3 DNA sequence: TGTGCCAGCAGCTTAGCCGAAAGGAACACTGAAGCTTTCTTT. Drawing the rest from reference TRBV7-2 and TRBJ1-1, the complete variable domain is GAGVSQSPSNKVTEKGKDVELRCDPISGHTALYWYRQSLGQGLEFLIYFQGNSAPDKSGLPSDRFSAERTGGSVSTLTIQRTQQEDSAVYLCASSLAERNTEAFFGQGTRLTVV.

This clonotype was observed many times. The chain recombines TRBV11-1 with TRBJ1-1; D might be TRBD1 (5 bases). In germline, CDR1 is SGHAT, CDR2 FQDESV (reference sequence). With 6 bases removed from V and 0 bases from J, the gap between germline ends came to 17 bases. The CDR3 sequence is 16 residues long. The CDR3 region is CASRKTDGPLNTEAFF. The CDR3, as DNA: TGTGCCAGCAGAAAGACAGACGGACCCTTGAACACTGAAGCTTTCTTT. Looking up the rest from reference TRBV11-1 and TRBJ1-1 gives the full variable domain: EAEVAQSPRYKITEKSQAVAFWCDPISGHATLYWYRQILGQGPELLVQFQDESVVDDSQLPKDRFSAERLKGVDSTLKIQPAELGDSAMYLCASRKTDGPLNTEAFFGQGTRLTVV.

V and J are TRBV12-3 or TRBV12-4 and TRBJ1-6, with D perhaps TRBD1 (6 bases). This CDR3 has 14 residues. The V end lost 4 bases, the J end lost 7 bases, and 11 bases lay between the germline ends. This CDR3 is CASSSTGLNSPLHF. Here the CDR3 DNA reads TGTGCCAGCAGTTCGACAGGCTTAAATTCACCCCTCCACTTT.

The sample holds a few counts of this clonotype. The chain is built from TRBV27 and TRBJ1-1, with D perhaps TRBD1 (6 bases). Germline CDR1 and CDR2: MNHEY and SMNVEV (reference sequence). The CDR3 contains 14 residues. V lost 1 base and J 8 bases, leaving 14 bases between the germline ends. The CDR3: CASSLFTSGTEAFF. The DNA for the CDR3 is TGTGCCAGCAGTTTATTTACTTCCGGGACAGAAGCTTTCTTT.

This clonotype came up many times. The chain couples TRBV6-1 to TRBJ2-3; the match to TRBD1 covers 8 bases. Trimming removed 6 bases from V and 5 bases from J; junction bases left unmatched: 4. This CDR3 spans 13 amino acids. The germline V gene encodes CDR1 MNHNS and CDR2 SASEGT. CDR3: CASRDRVRDTQYF. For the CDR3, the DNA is TGTGCCAGCAGGGACAGGGTTCGAGATACGCAGTATTTT.

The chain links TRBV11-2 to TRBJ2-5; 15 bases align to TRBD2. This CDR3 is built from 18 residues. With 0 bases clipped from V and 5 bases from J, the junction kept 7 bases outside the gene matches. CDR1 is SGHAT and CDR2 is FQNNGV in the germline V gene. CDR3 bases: TGTGCCAGCAGCTTAGATCCAAGGACTAGCGGGGGGGTTGAGACCCAGTACTTC. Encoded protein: CASSLDPRTSGGVETQYF.

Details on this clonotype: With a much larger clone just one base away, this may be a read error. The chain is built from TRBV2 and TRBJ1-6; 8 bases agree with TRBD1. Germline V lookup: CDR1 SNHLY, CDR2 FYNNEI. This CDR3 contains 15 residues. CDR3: CASRTYSGGSSHLHF. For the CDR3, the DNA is TGTGCCAGCAGGACCTACTCAGGGGGCAGTTCACACCTCCACTTT.

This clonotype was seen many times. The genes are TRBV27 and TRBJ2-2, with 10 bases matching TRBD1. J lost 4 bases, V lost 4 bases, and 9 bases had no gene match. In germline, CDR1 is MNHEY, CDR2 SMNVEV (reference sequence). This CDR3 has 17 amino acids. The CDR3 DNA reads TGTGCCAGCAGTTCGGGACAGGGGAATCGGGGCACCGGGGAGCTGTTTTTT. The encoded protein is CASSSGQGNRGTGELFF.

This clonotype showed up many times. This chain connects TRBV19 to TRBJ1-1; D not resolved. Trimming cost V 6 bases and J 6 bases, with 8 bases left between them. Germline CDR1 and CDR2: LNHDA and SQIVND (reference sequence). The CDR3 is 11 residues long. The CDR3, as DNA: TGTGCCAGTAGGGCCGCCGCTGAAGCTTTCTTT. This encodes CASRAAAEAFF.

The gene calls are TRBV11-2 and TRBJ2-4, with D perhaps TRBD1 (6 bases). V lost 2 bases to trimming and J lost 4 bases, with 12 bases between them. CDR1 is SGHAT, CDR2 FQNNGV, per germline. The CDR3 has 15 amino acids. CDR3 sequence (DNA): TGTGCCAGCAGCTTATCTACCGGGACAAAAAACATTCAGTACTTC. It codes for CASSLSTGTKNIQYF.